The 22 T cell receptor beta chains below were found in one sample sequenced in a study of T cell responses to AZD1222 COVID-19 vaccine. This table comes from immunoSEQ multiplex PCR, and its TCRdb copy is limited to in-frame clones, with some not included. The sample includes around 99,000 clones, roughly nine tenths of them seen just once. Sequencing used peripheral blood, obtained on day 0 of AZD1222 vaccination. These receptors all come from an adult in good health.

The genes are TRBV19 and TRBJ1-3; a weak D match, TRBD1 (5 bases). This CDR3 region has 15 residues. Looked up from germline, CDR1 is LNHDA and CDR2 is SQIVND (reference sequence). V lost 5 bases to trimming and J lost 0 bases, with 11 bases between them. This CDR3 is CASSGAALSGNTIYF. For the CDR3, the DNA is TGTGCCAGTAGTGGGGCGGCCCTCTCTGGAAACACCATATATTTT.

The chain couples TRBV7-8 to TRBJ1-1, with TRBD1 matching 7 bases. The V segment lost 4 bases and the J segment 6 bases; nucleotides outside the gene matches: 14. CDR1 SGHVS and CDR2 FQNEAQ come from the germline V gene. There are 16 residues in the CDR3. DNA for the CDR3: TGTGCCAGCAGCTCCCGGGACAGAACAAAAGGGTCTGAAGCTTTCTTT. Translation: CASSSRDRTKGSEAFF.

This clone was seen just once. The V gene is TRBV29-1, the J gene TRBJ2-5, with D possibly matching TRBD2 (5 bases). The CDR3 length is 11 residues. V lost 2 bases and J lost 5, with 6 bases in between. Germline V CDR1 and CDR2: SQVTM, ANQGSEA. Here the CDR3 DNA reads TGCAGCGTTGAACGAGGGGAGACCCAGTACTTC. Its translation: CSVERGETQYF.

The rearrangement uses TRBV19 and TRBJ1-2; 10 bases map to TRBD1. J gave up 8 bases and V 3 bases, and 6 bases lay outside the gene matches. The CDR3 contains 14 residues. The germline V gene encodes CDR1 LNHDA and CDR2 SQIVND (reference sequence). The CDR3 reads CASSMTGGAMGYTF. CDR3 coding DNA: TGTGCCAGTAGTATGACAGGGGGCGCGATGGGCTACACCTTC.

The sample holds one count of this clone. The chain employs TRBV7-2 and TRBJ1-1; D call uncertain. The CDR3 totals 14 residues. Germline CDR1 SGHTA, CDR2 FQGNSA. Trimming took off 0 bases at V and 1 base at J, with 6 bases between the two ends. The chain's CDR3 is CASSLARTNTEAFF. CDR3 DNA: TGTGCCAGCAGCTTAGCGCGCACGAACACTGAAGCTTTCTTT.

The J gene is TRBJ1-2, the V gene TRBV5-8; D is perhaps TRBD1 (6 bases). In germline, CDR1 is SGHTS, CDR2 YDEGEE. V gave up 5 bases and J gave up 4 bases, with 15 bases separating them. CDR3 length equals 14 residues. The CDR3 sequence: CASRLGGGSYGYTF. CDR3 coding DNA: TGTGCCAGCAGGCTCGGAGGGGGGAGCTATGGCTACACCTTC.

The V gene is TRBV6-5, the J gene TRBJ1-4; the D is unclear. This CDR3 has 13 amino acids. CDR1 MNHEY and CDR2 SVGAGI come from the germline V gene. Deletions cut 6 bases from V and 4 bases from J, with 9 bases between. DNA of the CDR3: TGTGCCAGCAGCCGGACGGTTAATGAAAAACTGTTTTTT. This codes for CASSRTVNEKLFF.

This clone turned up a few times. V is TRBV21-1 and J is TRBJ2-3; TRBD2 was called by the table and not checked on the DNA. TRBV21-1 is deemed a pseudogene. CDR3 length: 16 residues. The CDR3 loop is CASSKEGGEGSDTQYF. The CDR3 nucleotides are TGTGCCAGCAGCAAAGAAGGAGGAGAGGGTTCAGATACGCAGTATTTT.

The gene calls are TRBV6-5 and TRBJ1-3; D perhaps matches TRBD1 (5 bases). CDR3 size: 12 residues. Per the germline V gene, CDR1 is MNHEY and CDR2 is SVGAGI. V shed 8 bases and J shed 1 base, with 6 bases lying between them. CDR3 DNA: TGTGCCAGCCAGGGATCTGGAAACACCATATATTTT. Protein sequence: CASQGSGNTIYF.

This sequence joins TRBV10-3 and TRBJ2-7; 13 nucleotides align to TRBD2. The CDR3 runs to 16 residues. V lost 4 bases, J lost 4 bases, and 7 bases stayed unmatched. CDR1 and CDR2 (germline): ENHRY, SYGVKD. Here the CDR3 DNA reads TGTGCCATCAGTGGCGGGGGACTAGCGGGGTGGTACGAGCAGTACTTC. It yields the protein CAISGGGLAGWYEQYF.

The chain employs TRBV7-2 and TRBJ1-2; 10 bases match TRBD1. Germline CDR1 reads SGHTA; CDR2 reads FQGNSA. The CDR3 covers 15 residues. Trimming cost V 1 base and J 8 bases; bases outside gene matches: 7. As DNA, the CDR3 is TGTGCCAGCAGCTTAGTGTGGGACAGGGGACACGGCTACACCTTC. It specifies CASSLVWDRGHGYTF.

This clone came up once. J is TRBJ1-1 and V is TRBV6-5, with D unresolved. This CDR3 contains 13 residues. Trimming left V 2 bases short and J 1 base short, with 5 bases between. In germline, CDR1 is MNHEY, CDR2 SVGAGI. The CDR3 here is CASSYGRNTEAFF. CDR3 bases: TGTGCCAGCAGTTACGGGAGGAACACTGAAGCTTTCTTT.

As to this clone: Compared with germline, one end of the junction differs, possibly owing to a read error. As DNA, the CDR3 is TGTGCTAGCAGCTTAGTGTGGGGGGGCGAGGATGAGCAGTTCTTC. Amino acids: CASSLVWGGEDEQFF. This chain joins TRBV7-7 and TRBJ2-1, with TRBD2 as a possible D gene (7 bases). The germline V gene has CDR1 SSHAT and CDR2 FNYEAQ (reference sequence). The CDR3 length is 15 residues.

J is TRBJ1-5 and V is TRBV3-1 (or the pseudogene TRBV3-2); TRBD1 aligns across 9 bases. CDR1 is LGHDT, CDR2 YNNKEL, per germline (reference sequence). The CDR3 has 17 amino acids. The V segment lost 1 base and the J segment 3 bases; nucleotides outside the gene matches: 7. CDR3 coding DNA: TGTGCCAGCAGCCAAGGGCCGGACAGGGGTTTCAATCAGCCCCAGCATTTT. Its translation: CASSQGPDRGFNQPQHF.

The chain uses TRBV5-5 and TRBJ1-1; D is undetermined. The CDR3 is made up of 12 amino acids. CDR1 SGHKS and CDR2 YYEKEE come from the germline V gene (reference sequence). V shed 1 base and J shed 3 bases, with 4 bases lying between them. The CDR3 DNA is TGTGCCAGCAGCTTGTATGACACTGAAGCTTTCTTT. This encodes CASSLYDTEAFF.

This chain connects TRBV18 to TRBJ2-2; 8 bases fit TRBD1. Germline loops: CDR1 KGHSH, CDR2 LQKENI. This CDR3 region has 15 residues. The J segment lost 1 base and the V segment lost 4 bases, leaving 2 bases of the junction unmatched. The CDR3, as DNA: TGTGCCAGCTCACTAGGGACAGGGAACACCGGGGAGCTGTTTTTT. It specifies CASSLGTGNTGELFF. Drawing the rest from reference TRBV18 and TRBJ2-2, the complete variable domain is NAGVMQNPRHLVRRRGQEARLRCSPMKGHSHVYWYRQLPEEGLKFMVYLQKENIIDESGMPKERFSAEFPKEGPSILRIQQVVRGDSAAYFCASSLGTGNTGELFFGEGSRLTVL.

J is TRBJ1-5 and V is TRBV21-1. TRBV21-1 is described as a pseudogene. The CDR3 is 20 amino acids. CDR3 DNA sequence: TGTGCCAGCAGCAAAGTAGGGGGGTACCACTTTTTGCATAGCAATCAGCCCCAGCATTTT. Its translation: CASSKVGGYHFLHSNQPQHF.

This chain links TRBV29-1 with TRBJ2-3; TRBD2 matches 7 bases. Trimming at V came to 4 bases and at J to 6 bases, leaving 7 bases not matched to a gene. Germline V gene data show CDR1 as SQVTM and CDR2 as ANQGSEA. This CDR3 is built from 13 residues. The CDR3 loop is CSVAPGLSDTQYF. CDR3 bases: TGCAGCGTTGCCCCGGGACTATCGGATACGCAGTATTTT.

The CDR3 DNA sequence: TGTGCCAGCGGTTTACATGGGGGGTCCCCGTACCAAGAGACCCAGTACTTC. It is translated as CASGLHGGSPYQETQYF. The chain uses TRBV7-2 and TRBJ2-5, with TRBD2 as a possible D gene (6 bases). The CDR3 spans 17 residues. Between the trimmed V and J ends, which lost 8 bases and 0 bases, there was a span of 22 bases. Per germline, CDR1 SGHTA and CDR2 FQGNSA.

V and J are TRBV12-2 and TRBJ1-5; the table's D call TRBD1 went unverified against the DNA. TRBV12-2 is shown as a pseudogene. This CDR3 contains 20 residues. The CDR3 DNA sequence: TGTGCAAGTCGCTTAGTATGTGTGGGGTCAGGGGGTTACAGCAATCAGCCCCAGCATTTT. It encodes CASRLVCVGSGGYSNQPQHF.

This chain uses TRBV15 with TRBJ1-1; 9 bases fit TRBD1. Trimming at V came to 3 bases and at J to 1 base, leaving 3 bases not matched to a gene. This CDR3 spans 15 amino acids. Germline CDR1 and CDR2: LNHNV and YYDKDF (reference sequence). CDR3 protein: CATSRKTGGNTEAFF. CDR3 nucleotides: TGTGCCACCAGCAGGAAGACAGGGGGGAACACTGAAGCTTTCTTT.

CDR3 DNA sequence: TGTGCCAGTACTCTCGGGAGGGGGTCCTACAATGAGCAGTTCTTC. Translated: CASTLGRGSYNEQFF. The gene calls are TRBV2 and TRBJ2-1, with 8 bases aligning to TRBD2. CDR3 length: 15 amino acids. Trimming took 9 bases from V and 1 from J; bases not matched to a gene: 8. CDR1 SNHLY and CDR2 FYNNEI come from the germline V gene.